This TCR beta chain is drawn from a study of tumor and adjacent non-tumor tissue in lung cancer. General observations from the study: Compared with tumor, normal lung showed significantly lower TCR diversity. Shorter survival was associated with higher TCR diversity in tumors. Normal lung showed higher cumulative top 100 clone frequency than tumor.

A word on this clonotype: Its cognate antigen is unknown.

RNA was extracted from bulk tissue without any cell sorting. Chemotherapy-naive patients with new lung cancer underwent thoracic surgery in China, August–late 2014. TCRbeta libraries were built with three rounds of nested PCR, modified from ARM-PCR. TCRdb fed the multiplex PCR reads into MiXCR, producing one record per CDR3 protein. The sample has about 110,000 distinct CDR3 sequences, roughly 75% seen once. The CDR3 spans 15 residues. The V end was cut by 5 bases, the J end by 0 bases, with 14 bases between. Germline V CDR1 and CDR2: MNHEY, SVGAGI. The clonotype was recovered from a woman in her sixties or seventies with non-small cell lung cancer. The sample comprised lung tumor tissue. This rearrangement joins TRBV6-5 to TRBJ2-7; no clear D gene. CDR3 amino acids: CASSQKPHGSYEQYF. The CDR3 DNA follows: TGTGCCAGCAGTCAGAAACCGCACGGCTCCTACGAGCAGTACTTC.